Below are 14 T cell receptor beta chains sequenced from a single sample in a study of T cell responses to AZD1222 COVID-19 vaccine. Produced via immunoSEQ multiplex PCR; TCRdb's table is partial and in-frame only. This sample carries 150,000 or so clones, about 91% of them seen once, and the ten largest clones take about 1.3%. Sequencing used peripheral blood, obtained on day 0 of AZD1222 vaccination. These receptors all stem from an adult in good health.

V gene TRBV11-3 combines with J gene TRBJ2-5; weak D call: TRBD1 (6 bases). Per the germline V gene, CDR1 is SGHNT and CDR2 is YENEEA. The CDR3 runs 13 residues. The germline V and J ends were trimmed by 5 bases and 2 bases, with 9 bases remaining between them. In DNA form, the CDR3 reads TGTGCCAGCAGCCCTACAGGGCAAGAGACCCAGTACTTC. Its translation: CASSPTGQETQYF. Filled out from reference TRBV11-3 and TRBJ2-5, the complete variable domain reads EAGVVQSPRYKIIEKKQPVAFWCNPISGHNTLYWYLQNLGQGPELLIRYENEEAVDDSQLPKDRFSAERLKGVDSTLKIQPAELGDSAVYLCASSPTGQETQYFGPGTRLLVL.

The chain is built from TRBV7-8 and TRBJ1-6; TRBD1 is a possible D gene (5 bases). The CDR3 covers 16 residues. CDR1 is SGHVS and CDR2 is FQNEAQ in the germline V gene. V gave up 3 bases and J gave up 7 bases, with 16 bases separating them. DNA of the CDR3: TGTGCCAGCAGCTTGGGGGTCGGGACCTCGAATTCACCCCTCCACTTT. Its translation: CASSLGVGTSNSPLHF.

This chain uses TRBV27 with TRBJ1-1; D is uncertain. The length of the CDR3 is 15 residues. Per the germline V gene, CDR1 is MNHEY and CDR2 is SMNVEV (reference sequence). V gave up 6 bases and J gave up 0 bases, with 14 bases separating them. The CDR3 region is CASSPARRMNTEAFF. The CDR3 DNA reads as TGTGCCAGCAGCCCAGCTAGGAGGATGAACACTGAAGCTTTCTTT.

The genes are TRBV19 and TRBJ1-2; D perhaps matches TRBD1 (5 bases). The CDR3 loop spans 13 amino acids. V was trimmed by 5 bases and J by 7 bases, leaving 14 bases between them. CDR1 is LNHDA and CDR2 is SQIVND in the germline V gene (reference sequence). The DNA of the CDR3 is TGTGCCAGTAGTCCGGGGGGAGGGGTTGGCTACACCTTC. Translation: CASSPGGGVGYTF.

The chain couples TRBV5-1 to TRBJ1-1, with TRBD1 as a possible D gene (5 bases). This CDR3 spans 13 amino acids. Trimming removed 6 bases at V and 3 bases at J, with 12 bases between. Germline V gives CDR1 SGHRS, CDR2 YFSETQ. DNA for the CDR3: TGCGCCAGCACCCGGGCGGGGGACACTGAAGCTTTCTTT. Residues: CASTRAGDTEAFF.

The rearrangement links TRBV5-4 to TRBJ2-7; D is unclear. The CDR3 has 14 amino acids. Between the trimmed V and J ends, which lost 2 bases and 0 bases, there was a span of 9 bases. Germline lookup yields CDR1 SGHNT and CDR2 YYREEE (reference sequence). CDR3 sequence (DNA): TGTGCCAGCAGCTTATCACGGTCCTCCTACGAGCAGTACTTC. Protein sequence: CASSLSRSSYEQYF. Based on the CDR3 plus reference TRBV5-4 and TRBJ2-7, the full variable domain is ETGVTQSPTHLIKTRGQQVTLRCSSQSGHNTVSWYQQALGQGPQFIFQYYREEENGRGNFPPRFSGLQFPNYSSELNVNALELDDSALYLCASSLSRSSYEQYFGPGTRLTVT.

The chain recombines TRBV7-9 with TRBJ1-6, with 8 bases lining up with TRBD1. The CDR3 consists of 19 residues. J lost 0 bases, V lost 5 bases, and 12 bases had no gene match. Germline V gives CDR1 SEHNR, CDR2 FQNEAQ (reference sequence). The CDR3 here is CASSLGQGKGRSYNSPLHF. CDR3 DNA: TGTGCCAGCAGCCTCGGACAGGGAAAGGGGCGCTCCTATAATTCACCCCTCCACTTT.

This clone was detected only once. The CDR3 DNA follows: TGTGCCACTTGGACAGGGGGCGGAAAACTGTTTTTT. Translation gives CATWTGGGKLFF. The J gene is TRBJ1-4, the V gene TRBV27; 11 nucleotides line up with TRBD1. V gave up 10 bases and J gave up 10 bases; unmatched junction bases: 5. The CDR3 runs to 12 residues. Germline loops: CDR1 MNHEY, CDR2 SMNVEV (reference sequence).

The chain employs TRBV30 and TRBJ2-3, with 9 bases that match TRBD2. After removal of 0 bases from V and 5 bases from J, the junction contained 0 bases not matched to a gene. Germline values: CDR1 GTSNPN, CDR2 SVGIG (reference sequence). The CDR3 runs to 13 residues. The CDR3 here is CAWSVLAGDTQYF. CDR3 sequence (DNA): TGTGCCTGGAGTGTACTAGCGGGAGATACGCAGTATTTT.

V is TRBV14 and J is TRBJ2-7, with 10 bases that match TRBD1. In germline, CDR1 is SGHDN, CDR2 FVKESK. V gave up 1 base and J gave up 6 bases; unmatched junction bases: 3. The length of the CDR3 is 14 residues. CDR3 region: CASSQAGTGVEQYF. CDR3 DNA: TGTGCCAGCAGCCAAGCCGGGACAGGGGTCGAGCAGTACTTC. The variable domain in full, completed from reference TRBV14 and TRBJ2-7, reads EAGVTQFPSHSVIEKGQTVTLRCDPISGHDNLYWYRRVMGKEIKFLLHFVKESKQDESGMPNNRFLAERTGGTYSTLKVQPAELEDSGVYFCASSQAGTGVEQYFGPGTRLTVT.

V is TRBV5-1 and J is TRBJ2-1; a weak D match, TRBD2 (6 bases). Germline values: CDR1 SGHRS, CDR2 YFSETQ. With 4 bases removed from V and 3 bases from J, the gap between germline ends came to 14 bases. There are 15 residues in the CDR3. The CDR3 DNA sequence: TGCGCCAGCAGCGTGATGGAGGGAGTCTACAATGAGCAGTTCTTC. Amino acids: CASSVMEGVYNEQFF.

The rearrangement uses TRBV5-1 and TRBJ2-7; TRBD2 aligns across 11 bases. Germline V gene lookup returns CDR1 SGHRS and CDR2 YFSETQ. The junction had 14 bases not matched to a gene; V was cut back by 3 bases and J by 3 bases. The CDR3 runs 18 residues. CDR3 amino acids: CASSSPGGTSGRVYEQYF. CDR3 nucleotide sequence: TGCGCCAGCAGCTCACCGGGGGGGACTAGCGGTAGAGTCTACGAGCAGTACTTC.

The rearrangement uses TRBV6-1 and TRBJ2-2; D is unresolved. CDR3 length: 16 residues. Deletions cut 0 bases from V and 1 base from J, with 9 bases between. Germline V lookup: CDR1 MNHNS, CDR2 SASEGT. The DNA for the CDR3 is TGTGCCAGCAGTGAAGCGCTGGGCAGGAACACCGGGGAGCTGTTTTTT. It yields the protein CASSEALGRNTGELFF.

This chain uses TRBV15 with TRBJ1-2; D is unresolved. V shed 3 bases and J shed 4 bases, with 3 bases lying between them. Germline values: CDR1 LNHNV, CDR2 YYDKDF (reference sequence). This CDR3 region has 11 residues. The CDR3 sequence is CATSSLYGYTF. CDR3 sequence (DNA): TGTGCCACCAGCAGCCTCTATGGCTACACCTTC.